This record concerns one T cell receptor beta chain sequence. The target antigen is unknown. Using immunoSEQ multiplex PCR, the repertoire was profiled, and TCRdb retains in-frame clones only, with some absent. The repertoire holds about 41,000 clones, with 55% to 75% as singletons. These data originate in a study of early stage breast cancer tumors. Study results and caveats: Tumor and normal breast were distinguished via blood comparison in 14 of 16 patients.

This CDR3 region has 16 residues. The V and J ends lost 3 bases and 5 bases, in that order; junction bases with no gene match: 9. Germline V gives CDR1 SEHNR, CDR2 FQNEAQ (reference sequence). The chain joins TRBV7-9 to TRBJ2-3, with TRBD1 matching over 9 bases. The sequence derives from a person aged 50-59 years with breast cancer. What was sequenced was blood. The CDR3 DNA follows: TGTGCCAGCAGCTTTCCTCCGGGACAGGGAGGAGATACGCAGTATTTT. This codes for CASSFPPGQGGDTQYF.